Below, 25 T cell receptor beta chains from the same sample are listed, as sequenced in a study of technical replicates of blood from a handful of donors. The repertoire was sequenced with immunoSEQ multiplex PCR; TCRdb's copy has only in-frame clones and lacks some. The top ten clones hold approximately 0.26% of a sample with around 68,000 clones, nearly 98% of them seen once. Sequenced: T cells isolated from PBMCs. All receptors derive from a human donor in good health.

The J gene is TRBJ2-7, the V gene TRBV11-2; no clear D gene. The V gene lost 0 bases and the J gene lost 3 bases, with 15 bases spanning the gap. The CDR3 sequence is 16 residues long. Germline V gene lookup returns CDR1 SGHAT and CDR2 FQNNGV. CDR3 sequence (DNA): TGTGCCAGCAGCTTAGATATTCGGCAGGCTATCTACGAGCAGTACTTC. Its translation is CASSLDIRQAIYEQYF.

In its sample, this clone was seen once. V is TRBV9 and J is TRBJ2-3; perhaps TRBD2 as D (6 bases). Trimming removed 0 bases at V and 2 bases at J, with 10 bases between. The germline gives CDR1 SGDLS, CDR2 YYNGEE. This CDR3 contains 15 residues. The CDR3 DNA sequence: TGTGCCAGCAGCGTAGCCAGCGGGCTCACAGATACGCAGTATTTT. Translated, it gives CASSVASGLTDTQYF. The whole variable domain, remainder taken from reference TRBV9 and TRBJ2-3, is DSGVTQTPKHLITATGQRVTLRCSPRSGDLSVYWYQQSLDQGLQFLIQYYNGEERAKGNILERFSAQQFPDLHSELNLSSLELGDSALYFCASSVASGLTDTQYFGPGTRLTVL.

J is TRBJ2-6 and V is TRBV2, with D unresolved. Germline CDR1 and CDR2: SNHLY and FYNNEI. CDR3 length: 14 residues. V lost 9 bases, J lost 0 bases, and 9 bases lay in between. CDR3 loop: CASFRSSGANVLTF. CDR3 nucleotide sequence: TGTGCCAGTTTCAGAAGCTCTGGGGCCAACGTCCTGACTTTC.

The CDR3 DNA reads as TGTGCCAGCAGTTTTACTTCCTACAATGAGCAGTTCTTC. It codes for CASSFTSYNEQFF. The genes are TRBV28 and TRBJ2-1; D ambiguous. Germline CDR1 is MDHEN and CDR2 is SYDVKM. This CDR3 is 13 amino acids long. Trimming removed 3 bases from V and 1 base from J, with 4 bases in between.

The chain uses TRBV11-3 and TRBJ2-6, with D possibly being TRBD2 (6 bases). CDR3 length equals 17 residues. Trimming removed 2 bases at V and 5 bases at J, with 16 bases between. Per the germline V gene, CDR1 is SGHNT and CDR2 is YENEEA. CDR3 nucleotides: TGTGCCAGCAGCTTACTAACCTCCGGGACTTGGGCCAACGTCCTGACTTTC. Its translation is CASSLLTSGTWANVLTF.

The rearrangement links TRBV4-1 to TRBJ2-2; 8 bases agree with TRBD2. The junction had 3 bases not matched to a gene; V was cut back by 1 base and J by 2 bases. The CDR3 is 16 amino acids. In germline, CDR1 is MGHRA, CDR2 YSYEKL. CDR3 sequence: CASSQGLATNTGELFF. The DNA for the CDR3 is TGCGCCAGCAGCCAAGGACTAGCGACTAACACCGGGGAGCTGTTTTTT.

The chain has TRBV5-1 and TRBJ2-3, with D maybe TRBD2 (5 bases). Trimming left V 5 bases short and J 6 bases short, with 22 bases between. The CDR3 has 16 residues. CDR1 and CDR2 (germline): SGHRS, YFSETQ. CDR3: CASSYNGESSSDTQYF. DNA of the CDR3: TGCGCCAGCAGTTATAATGGGGAGTCGAGTTCGGATACGCAGTATTTT.

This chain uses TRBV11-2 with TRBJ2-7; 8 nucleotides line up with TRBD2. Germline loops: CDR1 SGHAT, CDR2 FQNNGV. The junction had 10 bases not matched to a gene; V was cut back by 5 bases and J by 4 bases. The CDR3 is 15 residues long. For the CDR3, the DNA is TGTGCCAGCAGCCCGATTCTTAGCGGGATTTACGAGCAGTACTTC. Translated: CASSPILSGIYEQYF.

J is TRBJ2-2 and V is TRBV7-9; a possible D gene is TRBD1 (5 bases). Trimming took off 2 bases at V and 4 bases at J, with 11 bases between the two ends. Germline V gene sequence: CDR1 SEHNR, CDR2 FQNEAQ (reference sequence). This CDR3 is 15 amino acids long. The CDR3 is CASSLRDSATGELFF. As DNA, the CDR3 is TGTGCCAGCAGCTTACGTGACAGTGCCACCGGGGAGCTGTTTTTT.

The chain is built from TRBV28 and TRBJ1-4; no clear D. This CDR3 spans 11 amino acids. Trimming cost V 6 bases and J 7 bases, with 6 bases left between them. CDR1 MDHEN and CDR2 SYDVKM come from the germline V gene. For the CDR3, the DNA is TGTGCCAGCAGGGGGAGTGAAAAACTGTTTTTT. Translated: CASRGSEKLFF.

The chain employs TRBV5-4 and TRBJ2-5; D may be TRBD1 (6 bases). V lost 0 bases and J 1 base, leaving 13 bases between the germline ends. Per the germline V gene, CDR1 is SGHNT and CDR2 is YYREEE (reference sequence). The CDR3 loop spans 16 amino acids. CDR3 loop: CASSLAGASIQETQYF. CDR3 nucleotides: TGTGCCAGCAGCTTGGCAGGGGCCAGTATCCAAGAGACCCAGTACTTC.

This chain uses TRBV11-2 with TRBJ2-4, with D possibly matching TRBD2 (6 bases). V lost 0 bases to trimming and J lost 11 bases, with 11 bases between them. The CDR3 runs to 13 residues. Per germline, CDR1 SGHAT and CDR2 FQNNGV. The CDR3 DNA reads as TGTGCCAGCAGCTTAGATATAGCGGCCGTTCAGTACTTC. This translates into CASSLDIAAVQYF.

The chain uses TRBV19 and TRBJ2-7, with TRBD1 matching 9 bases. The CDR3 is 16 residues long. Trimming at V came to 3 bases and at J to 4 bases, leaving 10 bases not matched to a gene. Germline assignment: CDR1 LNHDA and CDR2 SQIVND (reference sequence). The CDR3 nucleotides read TGTGCCAGTAGTATTCCCCCCGGGACAGGGAAGTACGAGCAGTACTTC. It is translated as CASSIPPGTGKYEQYF.

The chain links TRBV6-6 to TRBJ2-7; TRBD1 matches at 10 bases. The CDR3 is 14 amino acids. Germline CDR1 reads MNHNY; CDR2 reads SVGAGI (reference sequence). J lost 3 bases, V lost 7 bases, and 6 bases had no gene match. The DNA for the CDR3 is TGTGCCAGCAAACCGGGACAGGGGCTCTACGAGCAGTACTTC. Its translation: CASKPGQGLYEQYF.

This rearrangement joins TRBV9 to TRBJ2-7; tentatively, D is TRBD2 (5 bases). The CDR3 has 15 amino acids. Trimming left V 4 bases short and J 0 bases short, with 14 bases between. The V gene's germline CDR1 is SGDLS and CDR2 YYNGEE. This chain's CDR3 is CASSPSGGGSYEQYF. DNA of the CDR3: TGTGCCAGCAGCCCGAGTGGTGGAGGCTCCTACGAGCAGTACTTC.

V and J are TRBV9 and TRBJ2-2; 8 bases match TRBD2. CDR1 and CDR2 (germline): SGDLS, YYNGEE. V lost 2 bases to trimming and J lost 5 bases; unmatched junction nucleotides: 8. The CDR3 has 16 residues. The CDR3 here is CASSVSGRARTGELFF. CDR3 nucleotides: TGTGCCAGCAGCGTTTCCGGGAGGGCCCGAACCGGGGAGCTGTTTTTT.

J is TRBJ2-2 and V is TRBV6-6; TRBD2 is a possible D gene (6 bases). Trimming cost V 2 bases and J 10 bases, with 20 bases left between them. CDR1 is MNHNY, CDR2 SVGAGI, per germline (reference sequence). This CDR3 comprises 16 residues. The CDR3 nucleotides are TGTGCCAGCAGTTACGGAAAACGGGAGTTCGAGGAGGAGCTGTTTTTT. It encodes CASSYGKREFEEELFF.

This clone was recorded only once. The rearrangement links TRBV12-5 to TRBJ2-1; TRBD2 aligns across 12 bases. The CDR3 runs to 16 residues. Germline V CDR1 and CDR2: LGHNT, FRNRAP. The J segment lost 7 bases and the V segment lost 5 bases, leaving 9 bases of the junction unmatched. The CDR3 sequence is CASGPPLAGGVNEQFF. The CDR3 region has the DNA TGTGCTAGTGGTCCCCCACTAGCGGGAGGAGTGAATGAGCAGTTCTTC.

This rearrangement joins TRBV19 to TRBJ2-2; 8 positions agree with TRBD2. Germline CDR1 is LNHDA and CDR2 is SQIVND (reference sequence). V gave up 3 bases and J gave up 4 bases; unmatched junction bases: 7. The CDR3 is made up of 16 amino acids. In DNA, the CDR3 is TGTGCCAGTAGTATTCCCGGGAGGGCCCTCACCGGGGAGCTGTTTTTT. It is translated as CASSIPGRALTGELFF. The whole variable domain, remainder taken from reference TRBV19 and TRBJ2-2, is DGGITQSPKYLFRKEGQNVTLSCEQNLNHDAMYWYRQDPGQGLRLIYYSQIVNDFQKGDIAEGYSVSREKKESFPLTVTSAQKNPTAFYLCASSIPGRALTGELFFGEGSRLTVL.

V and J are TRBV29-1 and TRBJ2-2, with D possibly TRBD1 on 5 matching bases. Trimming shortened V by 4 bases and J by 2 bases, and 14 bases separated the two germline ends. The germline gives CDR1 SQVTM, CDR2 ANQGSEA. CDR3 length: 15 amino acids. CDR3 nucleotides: TGCAGCGTTGTGGGGCAGAGACAAAACACCGGGGAGCTGTTTTTT. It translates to CSVVGQRQNTGELFF.

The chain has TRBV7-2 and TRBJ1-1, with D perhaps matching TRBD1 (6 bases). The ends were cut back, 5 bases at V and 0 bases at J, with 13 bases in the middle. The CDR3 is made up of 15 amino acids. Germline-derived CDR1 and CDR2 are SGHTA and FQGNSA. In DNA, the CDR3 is TGTGCCAGCAGCATGGGACAAACCATGAACACTGAAGCTTTCTTT. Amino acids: CASSMGQTMNTEAFF.

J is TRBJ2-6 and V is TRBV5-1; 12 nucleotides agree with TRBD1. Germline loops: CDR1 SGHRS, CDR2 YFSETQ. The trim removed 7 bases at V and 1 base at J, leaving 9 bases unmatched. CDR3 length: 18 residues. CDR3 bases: TGCGCCAGCGACCCTGGGGGACAGGGGGCTTCTGGGGCCAACGTCCTGACTTTC. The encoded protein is CASDPGGQGASGANVLTF.

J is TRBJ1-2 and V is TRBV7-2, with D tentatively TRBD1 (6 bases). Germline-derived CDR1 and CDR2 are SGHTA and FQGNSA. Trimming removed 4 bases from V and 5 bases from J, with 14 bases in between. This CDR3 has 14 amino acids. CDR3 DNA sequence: TGTGCCAGCAGCTCCACAGGGTGGGGGTATGGCTACACCTTC. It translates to CASSSTGWGYGYTF.

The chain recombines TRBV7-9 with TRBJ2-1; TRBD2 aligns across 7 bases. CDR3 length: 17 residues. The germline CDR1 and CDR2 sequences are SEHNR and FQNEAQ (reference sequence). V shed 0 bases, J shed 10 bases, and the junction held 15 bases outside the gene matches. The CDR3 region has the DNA TGTGCCAGCAGCTTAGCGGGCGGGCGGGAGCGAGGGAGGGAGCAGTTCTTC. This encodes CASSLAGGRERGREQFF.

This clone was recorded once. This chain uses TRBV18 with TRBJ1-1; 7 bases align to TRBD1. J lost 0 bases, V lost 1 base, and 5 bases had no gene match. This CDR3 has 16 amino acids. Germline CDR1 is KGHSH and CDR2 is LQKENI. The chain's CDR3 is CASSPRQGGLNTEAFF. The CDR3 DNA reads TGTGCCAGCTCACCACGACAGGGAGGTCTGAACACTGAAGCTTTCTTT.